This T cell receptor (beta chain) was retrieved from a study of control samples from healthy donors and cancer patients. CDR3 length equals 15 residues. In germline, CDR1 is KGHSH, CDR2 LQKENI. V lost 1 base, J lost 9 bases, and 1 base stayed unmatched. Assay used: immunoSEQ multiplex PCR; TCRdb lists only in-frame clones, some missing. The sample carries around 120,000 clones, 70% to 90% recorded once. The chain combines TRBV18 with TRBJ1-6; TRBD1 matches at 12 bases. Input material: blood. The receptor comes from a man aged 60-69 years in good health. This CDR3 reads CASSPRDRGLSPLHF. As DNA, the CDR3 is TGTGCCAGCTCACCACGGGACAGGGGGCTTTCACCCCTCCACTTT.